The rows below give T cell receptor beta chains drawn from one sample of a study of blood T cell repertoires in COVID-19. This table comes from immunoSEQ multiplex PCR, and its TCRdb copy is limited to in-frame clones, with some not included. Here the sample spans 250,000 to 350,000 clones, 85% being singletons. Input material: PBMCs or T cells enriched from blood (not recorded which). These receptors came from a woman between 50 and 59 years old who had recovered from COVID-19. The CDR3 runs from the conserved cysteine through the conserved F or W. D genes are given only for firm matches. Part of the rows lack a size; the others show once, few, many or a class for expanded clones.

D: TRBD1; size: .; J: TRBJ1-6; V: TRBV14; length: 16; DNA: TGTGCCAGCAGTTCTTACAGGGGGACAGGGTCGTCACCCCTCCACTTT; CDR3: CASSSYRGTGSSPLHF
D: TRBD2; size: .; J: TRBJ2-2; V: TRBV11-2; length: 15; DNA: TGTGCCAGCAGCTTAGCGGGAGGTTACACCGGGGAGCTGTTTTTT; CDR3: CASSLAGGYTGELFF
D: .; size: once; J: TRBJ2-2; V: TRBV2; length: 13; DNA: TGTGCCAGCAGTCCCACACCCACCGGGGAGCTGTTTTTT; CDR3: CASSPTPTGELFF
D: .; size: .; J: TRBJ1-1; V: TRBV23-1; length: 14; DNA: TGCGCCGCAGATAAGGACAGACCGAACACTGAAGCTTTCTTT; CDR3: CAADKDRPNTEAFF
D: TRBD1; size: .; J: TRBJ2-7; V: TRBV24-1; length: 13; DNA: TGTGCCACCAGTGATTCGACAGGGTACGAGCAGTACTTC; CDR3: CATSDSTGYEQYF
D: TRBD2; size: .; J: TRBJ2-4; V: TRBV3-1/TRBV3-2; length: 16; DNA: TGTGCCAGCAGCCAGGACCCCGGGGGGGGCAAAAACATTCAGTACTTC; CDR3: CASSQDPGGGKNIQYF
D: .; size: .; J: TRBJ2-2; V: TRBV9; length: 14; DNA: TGTGCCAGCAGCTTGGCCCTGAACACCGGGGAGCTGTTTTTT; CDR3: CASSLALNTGELFF
D: TRBD2; size: .; J: TRBJ2-7; V: TRBV7-6; length: 17; DNA: TGTGCCAGCAGCTCCCCTAGCGGCCTAGCGGGAGGTGACGAGCAGTACTTC; CDR3: CASSSPSGLAGGDEQYF
D: .; size: .; J: TRBJ2-7; V: TRBV30; length: 16; DNA: TGTGCCTGGAGTGTACCCCGGGCAGGGTATCGCTACGAGCAGTACTTC; CDR3: CAWSVPRAGYRYEQYF
D: .; size: once; J: TRBJ1-6; V: TRBV18; length: 18; DNA: TGTGCCAGCTCACCCCTAGGTAGGGGGAGCTCCTATAATTCACCCCTCCACTTT; CDR3: CASSPLGRGSSYNSPLHF
D: .; size: few; J: TRBJ2-7; V: TRBV5-1; length: 14; DNA: TGCGCCAGCAGCTTAGGGGCGGAGGGCTACGAGCAGTACTTC; CDR3: CASSLGAEGYEQYF
D: TRBD1; size: once; J: TRBJ1-1; V: TRBV18; length: 15; DNA: TGTGCCAGCTCCCGAGGGACAGGGGGGAACACTGAAGCTTTCTTT; CDR3: CASSRGTGGNTEAFF
D: TRBD1; size: .; J: TRBJ2-3; V: TRBV4-3; length: 18; DNA: TGCGCCAGCAGCCAAGTAACGAACAGGGGGCCGGGGGCAGATACGCAGTATTTT; CDR3: CASSQVTNRGPGADTQYF
D: .; size: .; J: TRBJ1-6; V: TRBV7-2; length: 18; DNA: TGTGCCAGCAGCTCCCCCTACAGGTCCCTCTCCTATAATTCACCCCTCCACTTT; CDR3: CASSSPYRSLSYNSPLHF
D: TRBD1; size: .; J: TRBJ2-2; V: TRBV7-3; length: 14; DNA: TGTGCCAGCAGACCGGACAGGGGGGCCGGGGAGCTGTTTTTT; CDR3: CASRPDRGAGELFF
D: TRBD1; size: .; J: TRBJ1-2; V: TRBV2; length: 14; DNA: TGTGCCAGCATAAGGGACAGGGACTTCTATGGCTACACCTTC; CDR3: CASIRDRDFYGYTF
D: .; size: .; J: TRBJ1-5; V: TRBV6-5; length: 15; DNA: TGTGCCAGCACCGAAAGGCGGTATAGCAATCAGCCCCAGCATTTT; CDR3: CASTERRYSNQPQHF
D: .; size: .; J: TRBJ1-3; V: TRBV5-5; length: 16; DNA: TGTGCCAGCAGCTCAACACAGTCCCTCTCTGGAAACACCATATATTTT; CDR3: CASSSTQSLSGNTIYF
D: TRBD1; size: .; J: TRBJ1-2; V: TRBV19; length: 14; DNA: TGTGCCAGTAGTATGGGACAGGGGTACTATGGCTACACCTTC; CDR3: CASSMGQGYYGYTF
D: .; size: .; J: TRBJ1-4; V: TRBV12-3/TRBV12-4; length: 12; DNA: TGTGCCAGCAGTTTCTACAGGGCGAAACTGTTTTTT; CDR3: CASSFYRAKLFF
D: TRBD2; size: .; J: TRBJ2-1; V: TRBV16; length: 14; DNA: TGTGCCAGCAGCCAATCAGGGGAGGGGACTGAGCAGTTCTTC; CDR3: CASSQSGEGTEQFF
D: TRBD1; size: few; J: TRBJ1-4; V: TRBV28; length: 14; DNA: TGTGCCAGCAGTTGGACAGGGGGCCGTGAAAAACTGTTTTTT; CDR3: CASSWTGGREKLFF
D: TRBD2; size: .; J: TRBJ2-3; V: TRBV18; length: 15; DNA: TGTGCCAGCTCACAGACTAGCGGGAACACAGATACGCAGTATTTT; CDR3: CASSQTSGNTDTQYF
D: .; size: .; J: TRBJ1-2; V: TRBV3-1/TRBV3-2; length: 13; DNA: TGTGCCAGCAGCGCGGGTAAGGACTATGGCTACACCTTC; CDR3: CASSAGKDYGYTF
D: TRBD1; size: many; J: TRBJ2-7; V: TRBV5-1; length: 15; DNA: TGCGCCAGCAGCCCAGGACAGGGGACCTCCTACGAGCAGTACTTC; CDR3: CASSPGQGTSYEQYF
D: .; size: .; J: TRBJ2-1; V: TRBV7-8; length: 15; DNA: TGTGCCAGCAGCGACTACTCCTCTGGCTACAATGAGCAGTTCTTC; CDR3: CASSDYSSGYNEQFF
D: TRBD1; size: .; J: TRBJ1-1; V: TRBV4-1; length: 15; DNA: TGCGCCAGCAGCCAAGATCCTCAGGGGGTGACTGAAGCTTTCTTT; CDR3: CASSQDPQGVTEAFF
D: .; size: .; J: TRBJ2-7; V: TRBV5-4; length: 14; DNA: TGTGCCAGCAGCGGTTCTAGCTCCGCCTACGAGCAGTACTTC; CDR3: CASSGSSSAYEQYF
D: .; size: few; J: TRBJ2-2; V: TRBV6-2/TRBV6-3; length: 14; DNA: TGTGCCAGCAGTTATAGGCCTGAGGCCGGGGAGCTGTTTTTT; CDR3: CASSYRPEAGELFF
D: TRBD1; size: once; J: TRBJ1-5; V: TRBV24-1; length: 15; DNA: TGTGCCACCCGTCAGGGACAGGGGACCAATCAGCCCCAGCATTTT; CDR3: CATRQGQGTNQPQHF
D: .; size: .; J: TRBJ2-1; V: TRBV7-8; length: 15; DNA: TGTGCCAGCAGCTCATCGAGCGGAACCTACAATGAGCAGTTCTTC; CDR3: CASSSSSGTYNEQFF
D: .; size: .; J: TRBJ2-2; V: TRBV7-2; length: 13; DNA: TGTGCCAGCAGCTTACGGGGAACCGGGGAGCTGTTTTTT; CDR3: CASSLRGTGELFF